The clone carrying this TCR beta chain occurred many times. Antigen specificity is unknown. The data derive from a study of CD8 T cells in ankylosing spondylitis. TCRdb recomputed calls from the 5' RACE reads with MiXCR, one row per CDR3 protein. The sample records 200,000 or so distinct CDR3 sequences, 10% to 15% being singletons. Findings and limits, study-wide: Some of the motif variants had earlier been found in reactive arthritis patients' fluid and blood.

There are 12 residues in the CDR3. Trimming left V 1 base short and J 6 bases short, with 3 bases between. Germline V gene sequence: CDR1 SNHLY, CDR2 FYNNEI. The rearrangement uses TRBV2 and TRBJ2-2; D remains ambiguous. The clonotype was recovered from a female donor with ankylosing spondylitis or in good health (not recorded which). Sequenced: blood, either unsorted or a sorted T cell fraction (not recorded which). CDR3 coding DNA: TGTGCCAGCAGTGAAGGCGCCGGGGAGCTGTTTTTT. Its protein product is CASSEGAGELFF.